These 18 T cell receptor beta chains were all obtained from the same sample, sequenced in a study of blood T cell repertoires in COVID-19. The data were produced by immunoSEQ multiplex PCR, yet TCRdb's version contains in-frame clones alone and is incomplete. This sample has approximately 390,000 clones; 90% occur once, and the top ten carry 6.5%. What was sequenced was peripheral blood. These receptors were collected from a man between 18 and 35 years old with active or convalescent COVID-19.

The chain uses TRBV19 and TRBJ1-3; maybe TRBD1 (5 bases). Trimming shortened V by 3 bases and J by 7 bases, and 10 bases separated the two germline ends. The CDR3 sequence is 13 residues long. Germline V gene lookup returns CDR1 LNHDA and CDR2 SQIVND (reference sequence). The CDR3 spells CASSMDIRNTIYF. In DNA form, the CDR3 reads TGTGCCAGTAGTATGGACATCCGGAACACCATATATTTT.

The rearrangement joins TRBV3-1 (or the pseudogene TRBV3-2) to TRBJ2-7; 9 bases match TRBD2. Trimming cost V 1 base and J 4 bases; bases outside gene matches: 8. The V gene's germline CDR1 is LGHDT and CDR2 YNNKEL (reference sequence). This CDR3 has 16 amino acids. CDR3 in amino acids: CASSQARAGGQYEQYF. CDR3 DNA: TGTGCCAGCAGCCAAGCCCGTGCGGGGGGGCAGTACGAGCAGTACTTC.

V usage is TRBV28 and J usage is TRBJ1-5; D unclear. Germline V gene lookup returns CDR1 MDHEN and CDR2 SYDVKM. Trimming took 2 bases from V and 0 from J, leaving 5 bases between them. The CDR3 runs to 14 residues. The CDR3 DNA is TGTGCCAGCAGTTTAACGGGTAGCAATCAGCCCCAGCATTTT. It is translated as CASSLTGSNQPQHF.

The CDR3 loop is CASSLGDSPYEQYF. The CDR3 DNA is TGTGCCAGCAGCTTGGGGGACAGCCCCTACGAGCAGTACTTC. The gene calls are TRBV7-9 and TRBJ2-7; the match to TRBD1 covers 7 bases. The CDR3 is made up of 14 amino acids. Germline V lookup: CDR1 SEHNR, CDR2 FQNEAQ (reference sequence). With V trimmed by 3 bases and J by 2 bases, 4 bases remained unmatched.

The chain links TRBV19 to TRBJ2-3, with a tentative D call TRBD2 (6 bases). The CDR3 length is 16 residues. In germline, CDR1 is LNHDA, CDR2 SQIVND (reference sequence). Between the trimmed V and J ends, which lost 6 bases and 2 bases, there was a span of 18 bases. CDR3 sequence: CASSAALGLSTDTQYF. Here the CDR3 DNA reads TGTGCCAGTAGCGCCGCCCTGGGACTTTCCACAGATACGCAGTATTTT.

The genes are TRBV7-2 and TRBJ2-5, with D perhaps matching TRBD2 (6 bases). Germline V gene lookup returns CDR1 SGHTA and CDR2 FQGNSA. The V end lost 0 bases, the J end lost 3 bases, and 11 bases lay between the germline ends. The CDR3 runs to 15 residues. The DNA of the CDR3 is TGTGCCAGCAGCTTAGCGCGGGGCAGGGAAGAGACCCAGTACTTC. Protein product: CASSLARGREETQYF.

V usage is TRBV7-9 and J usage is TRBJ2-2, with 8 bases lining up with TRBD1. This CDR3 has 17 amino acids. The germline gives CDR1 SEHNR, CDR2 FQNEAQ (reference sequence). The V gene end was trimmed by 4 bases and the J gene end by 0 bases; junction bases not matched to a gene: 7. The CDR3, as DNA: TGTGCCAGCAGCTCAAGACTGGGACAGGCGAACACCGGGGAGCTGTTTTTT. It specifies CASSSRLGQANTGELFF.

This clone appeared a single time. The J gene is TRBJ1-2, the V gene TRBV27; 9 nucleotides match TRBD1. Trimming took 5 bases from V and 6 from J; bases not matched to a gene: 10. The germline gives CDR1 MNHEY, CDR2 SMNVEV (reference sequence). The CDR3 has 15 residues. The CDR3 nucleotides read TGTGCCAGCAGTCCCATGGGACAGGGACTCCATGGCTACACCTTC. This codes for CASSPMGQGLHGYTF.

This chain uses TRBV24-1 with TRBJ2-2; no clear D. Germline V gene sequence: CDR1 KGHDR, CDR2 SFDVKD. The CDR3 totals 11 residues. Trimming left V 9 bases short and J 7 bases short, with 8 bases between. CDR3 amino acids: CATSNFGELFF. In DNA, the CDR3 is TGTGCCACCTCAAACTTCGGGGAGCTGTTTTTT.

On this clone: Other nucleotide sequences from this sample produce the same CDR3. The rearrangement uses TRBV27 and TRBJ1-2; D gene unclear. The CDR3 totals 14 residues. The ends were cut back, 0 bases at V and 0 bases at J, with 5 bases in the middle. The germline CDR1 and CDR2 sequences are MNHEY and SMNVEV (reference sequence). CDR3: CASSLSGANYGYTF. The DNA of the CDR3 is TGTGCCAGCAGTTTATCGGGCGCTAACTATGGCTACACCTTC.

This clone was detected only once. This sequence joins TRBV4-3 and TRBJ2-7; no clear D. The CDR3 length is 14 residues. Trimming took 0 bases from V and 2 from J, leaving 8 bases between them. Germline CDR1 LGHNA, CDR2 YSLEER. Here the CDR3 DNA reads TGCGCCAGCAGCCAAGATAGGCAGGCCTACGAGCAGTACTTC. It yields the protein CASSQDRQAYEQYF.

The CDR3 bases are TGTGCCAGCAGTGAATTGAGGTTCGAGACCCAGTACTTC. Residues: CASSELRFETQYF. V usage is TRBV6-1 and J usage is TRBJ2-5; no clear D. The germline V gene encodes CDR1 MNHNS and CDR2 SASEGT. V was shortened by 2 bases and J by 5 bases, with 9 bases between the two germline ends. The CDR3 totals 13 residues.

The count of this clone is one. The chain uses TRBV5-1 and TRBJ2-7; weak D call: TRBD1 (6 bases). CDR1 and CDR2 from the germline V gene are SGHRS and YFSETQ. Trimming took off 7 bases at V and 0 bases at J, with 8 bases between the two ends. This CDR3 is built from 12 residues. The CDR3 reads CASGQSSYEQYF. In DNA form, the CDR3 reads TGCGCCAGCGGACAGAGCTCCTACGAGCAGTACTTC.

This clone was seen a few times. The V gene is TRBV3-1 (or the pseudogene TRBV3-2), the J gene TRBJ1-5; D might be TRBD1 (5 bases). This CDR3 spans 14 amino acids. Germline values: CDR1 LGHDT, CDR2 YNNKEL (reference sequence). The germline V and J ends were trimmed by 4 bases and 6 bases, with 13 bases remaining between them. In DNA form, the CDR3 reads TGTGCCAGCAGCCCCACGGGGGGGGGTCAGCCCCAGCATTTT. Encoded protein: CASSPTGGGQPQHF.

The V gene is TRBV6-5, the J gene TRBJ2-3; D is perhaps TRBD2 (6 bases). The germline V gene has CDR1 MNHEY and CDR2 SVGAGI. The ends were cut back, 3 bases at V and 2 bases at J, with 12 bases in the middle. The CDR3 is 15 residues long. Written as DNA, the CDR3 is TGTGCCAGCAGTTATGGCCGGGGACTCACAGATACGCAGTATTTT. This encodes CASSYGRGLTDTQYF.

V is TRBV28 and J is TRBJ2-7; perhaps TRBD1 as D (6 bases). V was shortened by 7 bases and J by 5 bases, with 15 bases between the two germline ends. Germline CDR1 and CDR2: MDHEN and SYDVKM. The CDR3 runs to 13 residues. DNA for the CDR3: TGTGCCAGCATAGGCAGGGGCGGGCACGAGCAGTACTTC. It yields the protein CASIGRGGHEQYF.

This chain connects TRBV29-1 to TRBJ1-1; D might be TRBD1 (6 bases). Trimming removed 7 bases at V and 1 base at J, with 10 bases between. The V gene's germline CDR1 is SQVTM and CDR2 ANQGSEA. CDR3 length equals 12 residues. CDR3 nucleotides: TGCAGCGGGGGCAGGGGGAACACTGAAGCTTTCTTT. The encoded protein is CSGGRGNTEAFF.

This sequence joins TRBV19 and TRBJ1-3, with 7 bases identical to TRBD1. Germline-derived CDR1 and CDR2 are LNHDA and SQIVND (reference sequence). The V segment lost 5 bases and the J segment 0 bases; nucleotides outside the gene matches: 10. There are 17 residues in the CDR3. CDR3 protein: CASSVRQGPGSGNTIYF. The CDR3 region has the DNA TGTGCCAGTAGTGTACGACAGGGACCTGGCTCTGGAAACACCATATATTTT.